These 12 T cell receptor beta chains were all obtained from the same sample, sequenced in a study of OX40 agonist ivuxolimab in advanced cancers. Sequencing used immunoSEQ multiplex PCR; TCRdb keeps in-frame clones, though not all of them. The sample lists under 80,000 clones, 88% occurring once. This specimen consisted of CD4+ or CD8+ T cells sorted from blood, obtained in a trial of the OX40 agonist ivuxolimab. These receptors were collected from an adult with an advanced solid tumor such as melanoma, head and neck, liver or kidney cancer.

The CDR3 reads CAISESSVDRHGYTF. As DNA, the CDR3 is TGTGCCATCAGTGAGTCGTCGGTTGACAGGCATGGCTACACCTTC. The chain links TRBV10-3 to TRBJ1-2, with D perhaps matching TRBD1 (6 bases). The CDR3 has 15 residues. Germline-derived CDR1 and CDR2 are ENHRY and SYGVKD. Trimming removed 0 bases at V and 6 bases at J, with 14 bases between.

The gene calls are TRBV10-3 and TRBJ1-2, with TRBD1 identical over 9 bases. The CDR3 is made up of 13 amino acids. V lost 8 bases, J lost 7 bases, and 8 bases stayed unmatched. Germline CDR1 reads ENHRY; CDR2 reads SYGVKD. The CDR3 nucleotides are TGTGCCATCTCAGACACAGGGGGCCGTGGCTACACCTTC. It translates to CAISDTGGRGYTF.

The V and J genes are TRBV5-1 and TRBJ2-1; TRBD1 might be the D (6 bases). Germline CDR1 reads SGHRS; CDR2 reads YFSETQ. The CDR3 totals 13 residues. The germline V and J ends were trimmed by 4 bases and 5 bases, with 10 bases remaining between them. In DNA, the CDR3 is TGCGCCAGCAGCCTGGGGGCAGACAATGAGCAGTTCTTC. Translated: CASSLGADNEQFF.

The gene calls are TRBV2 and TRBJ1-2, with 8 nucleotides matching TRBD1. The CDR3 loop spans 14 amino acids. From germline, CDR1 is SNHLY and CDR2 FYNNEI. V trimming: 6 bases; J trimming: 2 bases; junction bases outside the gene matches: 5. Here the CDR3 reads CASSGQGTNYGYTF. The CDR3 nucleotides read TGTGCCAGCAGCGGACAGGGAACAAACTATGGCTACACCTTC. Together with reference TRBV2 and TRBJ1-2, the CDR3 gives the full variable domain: EPEVTQTPSHQVTQMGQEVILRCVPISNHLYFYWYRQILGQKVEFLVSFYNNEISEKSEIFDDQFSVERPDGSNFTLKIRSTKLEDSAMYFCASSGQGTNYGYTFGSGTRLTVV.

The DNA for the CDR3 is TGTGCCAGCAGTTTGGGAAAGGGGGATCAGCCCCAGCATTTT. Translating gives CASSLGKGDQPQHF. J is TRBJ1-5 and V is TRBV27, with D perhaps TRBD1 (6 bases). The CDR3 spans 14 residues. V was clipped by 3 bases and J by 5 bases, with 11 bases between them. CDR1 MNHEY and CDR2 SMNVEV come from the germline V gene (reference sequence).

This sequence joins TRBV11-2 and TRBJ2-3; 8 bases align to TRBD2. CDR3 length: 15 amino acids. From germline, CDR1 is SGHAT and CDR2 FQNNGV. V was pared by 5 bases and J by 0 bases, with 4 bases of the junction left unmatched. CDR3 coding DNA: TGTGCCAGCAGCACCTGGACTAGCAGCACAGATACGCAGTATTTT. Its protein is CASSTWTSSTDTQYF.

CDR3 in DNA: TGTGCCAGCAGCTTCGGACACGCACCGGGGACCCAGTACTTC. It encodes CASSFGHAPGTQYF. This sequence joins TRBV7-2 and TRBJ2-5; tentatively, D is TRBD1 (5 bases). CDR3 length equals 14 residues. In germline, CDR1 is SGHTA, CDR2 FQGNSA. Deletions cut 3 bases from V and 7 bases from J, with 15 bases between. Together with reference TRBV7-2 and TRBJ2-5, the CDR3 gives the full variable domain: GAGVSQSPSNKVTEKGKDVELRCDPISGHTALYWYRQSLGQGLEFLIYFQGNSAPDKSGLPSDRFSAERTGGSVSTLTIQRTQQEDSAVYLCASSFGHAPGTQYFGPGTRLLVL.

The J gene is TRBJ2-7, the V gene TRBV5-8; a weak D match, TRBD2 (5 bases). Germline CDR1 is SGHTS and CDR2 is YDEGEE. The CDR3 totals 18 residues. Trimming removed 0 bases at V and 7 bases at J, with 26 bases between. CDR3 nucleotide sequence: TGTGCCAGCAGCTTGGTAAAGGTGCCGTCGGCACCATGGGAGGAGCAGTACTTC. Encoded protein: CASSLVKVPSAPWEEQYF.

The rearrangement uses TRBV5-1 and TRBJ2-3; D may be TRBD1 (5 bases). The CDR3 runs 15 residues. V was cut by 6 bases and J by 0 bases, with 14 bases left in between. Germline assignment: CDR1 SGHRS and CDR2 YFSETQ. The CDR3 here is CASNLDSTSTDTQYF. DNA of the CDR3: TGCGCCAGCAACTTAGACAGTACTAGCACAGATACGCAGTATTTT.

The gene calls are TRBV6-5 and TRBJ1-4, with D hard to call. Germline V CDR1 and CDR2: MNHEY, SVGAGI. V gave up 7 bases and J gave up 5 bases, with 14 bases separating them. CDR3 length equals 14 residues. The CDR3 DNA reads TGTGCCAGCACCTCCCCGGACCGAAATGAAAAACTGTTTTTT. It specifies CASTSPDRNEKLFF.

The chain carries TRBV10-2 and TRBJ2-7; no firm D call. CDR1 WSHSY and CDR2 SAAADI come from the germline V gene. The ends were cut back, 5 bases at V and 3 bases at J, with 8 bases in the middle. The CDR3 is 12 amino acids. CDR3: CASSPANYEQYF. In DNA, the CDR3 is TGCGCCAGCAGTCCAGCGAACTACGAGCAGTACTTC.

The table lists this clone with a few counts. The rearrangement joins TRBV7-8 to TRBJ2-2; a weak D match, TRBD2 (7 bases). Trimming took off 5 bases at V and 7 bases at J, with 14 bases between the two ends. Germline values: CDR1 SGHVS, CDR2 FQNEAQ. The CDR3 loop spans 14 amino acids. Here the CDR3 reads CASSLGGASGELFF. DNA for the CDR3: TGTGCCAGCAGCCTAGGGGGGGCGAGCGGGGAGCTGTTTTTT.